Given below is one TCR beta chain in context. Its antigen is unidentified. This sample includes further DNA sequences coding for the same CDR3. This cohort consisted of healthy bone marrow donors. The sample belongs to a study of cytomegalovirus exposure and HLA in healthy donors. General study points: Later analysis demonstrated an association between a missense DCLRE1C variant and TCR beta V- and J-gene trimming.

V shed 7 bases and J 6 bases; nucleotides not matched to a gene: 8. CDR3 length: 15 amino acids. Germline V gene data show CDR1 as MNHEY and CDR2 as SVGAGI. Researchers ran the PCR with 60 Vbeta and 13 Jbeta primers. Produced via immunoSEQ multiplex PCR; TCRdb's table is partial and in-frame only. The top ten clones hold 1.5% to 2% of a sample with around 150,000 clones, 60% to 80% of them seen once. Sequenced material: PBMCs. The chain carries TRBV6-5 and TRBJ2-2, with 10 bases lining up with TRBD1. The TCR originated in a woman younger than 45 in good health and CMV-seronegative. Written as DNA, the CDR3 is TGTGCCAGCAAGCCGGACAGGGGGAGGGCCGGGGAGCTGTTTTTT. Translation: CASKPDRGRAGELFF.